The 22 T cell receptor beta chains reported below all come from one sample, sequenced in a study of long-term antiretroviral therapy in people with HIV. Version v3.0 of the immunoSEQ assay was performed at survey level. The method was immunoSEQ multiplex PCR; TCRdb's version includes in-frame clones alone and lacks a portion of them. The sample consists of just under 30,000 clones, more than 85% of them appearing once. The input for sequencing was unsorted PBMCs, taken 5 years before starting antiretroviral therapy. These receptors were taken from a man aged 45 to 65 with HIV.

The J gene is TRBJ1-2, the V gene TRBV5-1, with D uncertain. The CDR3 extends over 15 amino acids. The V end lost 2 bases, the J end lost 0 bases, and 11 bases lay between the germline ends. CDR1 and CDR2 from the germline V gene are SGHRS and YFSETQ. The CDR3 sequence is CASSFQRSSNYGYTF. The CDR3 DNA follows: TGCGCCAGCAGCTTCCAGAGATCATCTAACTATGGCTACACCTTC.

V usage is TRBV19 and J usage is TRBJ2-7, with D tentatively TRBD1 or TRBD2 (5 bases each). The CDR3 length is 14 residues. V lost 6 bases, J lost 5 bases, and 17 bases lay in between. Germline CDR1 LNHDA, CDR2 SQIVND (reference sequence). CDR3 DNA sequence: TGTGCCAGTAGGGCATTAGGTGGGGGAAACGAGCAGTACTTC. This sequence encodes CASRALGGGNEQYF.

This chain joins TRBV7-2 and TRBJ1-2, with 10 bases that match TRBD1. J lost 4 bases, V lost 6 bases, and 5 bases had no gene match. Germline V gives CDR1 SGHTA, CDR2 FQGNSA. The CDR3 length is 14 residues. The CDR3 reads CASRLDRGGYGYTF. The DNA for the CDR3 is TGTGCCAGCAGACTGGACAGGGGGGGCTATGGCTACACCTTC.

This chain connects TRBV21-1 to TRBJ1-5; the D segment call TRBD1 is taken from the table without a DNA check. TRBV21-1 is marked as a pseudogene. The CDR3 is 15 amino acids. In DNA, the CDR3 is TGTGCCAGCAGCGAAGTAGTACAGGGGTATCAGCCCCAGCATTTT. It encodes CASSEVVQGYQPQHF.

The genes are TRBV19 and TRBJ2-7; 8 nucleotides match TRBD1. The V gene end was trimmed by 2 bases and the J gene end by 3 bases; junction bases not matched to a gene: 3. Germline CDR1 LNHDA, CDR2 SQIVND (reference sequence). This CDR3 has 14 residues. DNA for the CDR3: TGTGCCAGTAGTATACAGACAGGGGACTACGAGCAGTACTTC. Amino acids: CASSIQTGDYEQYF. The full variable domain, rest sourced from reference TRBV19 and TRBJ2-7, is DGGITQSPKYLFRKEGQNVTLSCEQNLNHDAMYWYRQDPGQGLRLIYYSQIVNDFQKGDIAEGYSVSREKKESFPLTVTSAQKNPTAFYLCASSIQTGDYEQYFGPGTRLTVT.

This clone was detected once. This chain joins TRBV29-1 and TRBJ1-1; TRBD1 aligns across 7 bases. The CDR3 is 14 amino acids. Germline trimming cut 3 bases from V and 4 bases from J; bases unmatched to any gene: 8. Germline CDR1 SQVTM, CDR2 ANQGSEA. This CDR3 reads CSVDSRGSGTEAFF. Here the CDR3 DNA reads TGCAGCGTTGACTCCAGGGGGTCGGGCACTGAAGCTTTCTTT.

The V and J genes are TRBV23-1 and TRBJ2-7, with a possible D match to TRBD1 (5 bases). TRBV23-1 qualifies as an ORF whose function is uncertain. The CDR3 consists of 16 residues. Deletions cut 2 bases from V and 2 bases from J, with 16 bases between. Here the CDR3 reads CASSQETDLPTYEQYF. The CDR3 DNA reads as TGCGCCAGCAGTCAAGAGACAGACCTTCCTACCTACGAGCAGTACTTC.

The genes are TRBV30 and TRBJ1-4; TRBD1 matches at 7 bases. This CDR3 spans 13 amino acids. Germline V lookup: CDR1 GTSNPN, CDR2 SVGIG (reference sequence). J was trimmed by 5 bases and V by 6 bases; bases with no gene match: 6. In DNA form, the CDR3 reads TGTGCCTGTCCGGGACAGCAAAATGAAAAACTGTTTTTT. Protein product: CACPGQQNEKLFF.

V usage is TRBV19 and J usage is TRBJ1-2, with TRBD1 as a possible D gene (6 bases). The CDR3 extends over 15 amino acids. Germline V gene sequence: CDR1 LNHDA, CDR2 SQIVND (reference sequence). The germline V and J ends were trimmed by 7 bases and 8 bases, with 23 bases remaining between them. CDR3 amino acids: CASTPRDIVGEGYTF. The CDR3 coding sequence is TGTGCCAGTACCCCGCGGGACATCGTAGGAGAGGGCTACACCTTC.

The chain uses TRBV9 and TRBJ2-3; perhaps TRBD2 as D (5 bases). The V and J ends lost 4 bases and 2 bases respectively, with 11 bases between them. Germline V CDR1 and CDR2: SGDLS, YYNGEE. The CDR3 spans 14 residues. CDR3 in DNA: TGTGCCAGCAGCCCGGGATTTTACACAGATACGCAGTATTTT. Residues: CASSPGFYTDTQYF.

The chain carries TRBV19 and TRBJ1-2; 9 nucleotides line up with TRBD1. Germline V gene sequence: CDR1 LNHDA, CDR2 SQIVND (reference sequence). This CDR3 spans 16 amino acids. V trimming: 4 bases; J trimming: 2 bases; junction bases outside the gene matches: 8. The CDR3 sequence is CASSKPGQGANYGYTF. The CDR3 coding sequence is TGTGCCAGTAGTAAACCGGGACAGGGCGCCAACTATGGCTACACCTTC.

This sequence joins TRBV6-5 and TRBJ1-1, with a tentative D call TRBD1 (5 bases). The V gene's germline CDR1 is MNHEY and CDR2 SVGAGI. The CDR3 loop spans 15 amino acids. Deletions cut 7 bases from V and 2 bases from J, with 17 bases between. CDR3 protein: CASIKMGRLNTEAFF. The CDR3 DNA sequence: TGTGCCAGCATTAAAATGGGACGGCTCAACACTGAAGCTTTCTTT.

The chain has TRBV7-6 and TRBJ1-2, with D possibly TRBD1 on 6 matching bases. With 5 bases removed from V and 8 bases from J, the gap between germline ends came to 21 bases. CDR3 length: 15 amino acids. Germline CDR1 SGHVS, CDR2 FNYEAQ. CDR3: CASSHLQGPIDGYTF. In DNA, the CDR3 is TGTGCCAGCAGCCATCTCCAGGGGCCAATCGACGGCTACACCTTC.

V usage is TRBV12-1 and J usage is TRBJ2-1; TRBD2, as called in the table, went unchecked against the DNA. TRBV12-1 is deemed a pseudogene. The CDR3 has 15 residues. The CDR3 DNA reads as TGTGCCAGCAGCCTACCTCAGCGGGAGTTTGATGAGCAGTTCTTC. This sequence encodes CASSLPQREFDEQFF.

This clone was detected once. V and J are TRBV5-4 and TRBJ1-1; TRBD1 matches 8 bases. CDR1 and CDR2 (germline): SGHNT, YYREEE (reference sequence). Trimming took 4 bases from V and 6 from J; bases not matched to a gene: 8. The CDR3 contains 14 residues. The CDR3 DNA reads as TGTGCCAGCAGCCTCCCGCGGACAGGGTCTGAAGCTTTCTTT. As protein: CASSLPRTGSEAFF.

The V gene is TRBV5-1, the J gene TRBJ1-1, with D maybe TRBD1 (6 bases). Per the germline V gene, CDR1 is SGHRS and CDR2 is YFSETQ. The CDR3 covers 17 residues. V lost 5 bases and J lost 4, with 24 bases in between. CDR3 DNA: TGCGCCAGCAGGGTTTTCGTGTTAGGGGGGGACGGCACTGAAGCTTTCTTT. Translated, it gives CASRVFVLGGDGTEAFF.

The chain joins TRBV28 to TRBJ2-3; possibly TRBD1 for D (6 bases). V gave up 6 bases and J gave up 10 bases, with 20 bases separating them. Germline loops: CDR1 MDHEN, CDR2 SYDVKM. The CDR3 length is 14 residues. The CDR3 sequence: CASSQAGDMIAQYF. The CDR3 bases are TGTGCCAGCAGCCAGGCCGGGGACATGATTGCGCAGTATTTT.

CDR3 region: CASSLAGVHYGYTF. In nucleotides, the CDR3 is TGTGCCAGCAGCTTAGCAGGGGTCCACTATGGCTACACCTTC. The V call is TRBV7-9, the J call TRBJ1-2; possibly TRBD1 for D (5 bases). Trimming pared 0 bases from V and 3 bases from J, leaving 8 bases between. Germline values: CDR1 SEHNR, CDR2 FQNEAQ (reference sequence). The CDR3 is 14 residues long.

The chain couples TRBV16 to TRBJ2-7, with 8 nucleotides matching TRBD2. Trimming cost V 0 bases and J 3 bases; bases outside gene matches: 1. The CDR3 runs to 14 residues. Germline assignment: CDR1 KGHSY and CDR2 FQNENV. CDR3 bases: TGTGCCAGCAGCCAATCAGGGACTAGCTACGAGCAGTACTTC. It codes for CASSQSGTSYEQYF.

The chain joins TRBV7-8 to TRBJ2-5; 9 nucleotides align to TRBD1. The CDR3 is 14 residues long. V trimming: 5 bases; J trimming: 5 bases; junction bases outside the gene matches: 6. The germline gives CDR1 SGHVS, CDR2 FQNEAQ. CDR3 nucleotides: TGTGCCAGCAGCCCGTCGGGACAGGGTGAGACCCAGTACTTC. It encodes CASSPSGQGETQYF.

V usage is TRBV7-2 and J usage is TRBJ2-1; 9 nucleotides align to TRBD1. J was trimmed by 7 bases and V by 4 bases; bases with no gene match: 2. The germline V gene has CDR1 SGHTA and CDR2 FQGNSA. CDR3 length: 13 amino acids. The CDR3 reads CASSSGQGNEQFF. DNA for the CDR3: TGTGCCAGCAGCTCTGGACAGGGGAATGAGCAGTTCTTC.

CDR3 protein: CASIGAGVRTGELFF. CDR3 bases: TGTGCCAGCATCGGAGCGGGAGTCCGCACCGGGGAGCTGTTTTTT. The chain recombines TRBV2 with TRBJ2-2; 8 bases map to TRBD2. With V trimmed by 7 bases and J by 4 bases, 8 bases remained unmatched. Germline assignment: CDR1 SNHLY and CDR2 FYNNEI. The CDR3 spans 15 residues.